This T cell receptor beta chain comes out of a study of T cell responses to AZD1222 COVID-19 vaccine. Looking at the study overall: Pooled in the analysis were second doses at about 4 or about 12 weeks.

General study results and limits: There were repertoire samples only from the period after the peak T cell response. Spike-specific TCR breadth and depth were elevated following two AZD1222 doses. Just five or six AZD1222 recipients tested seropositive at baseline.

The CDR3 is made up of 10 amino acids. Per the germline V gene, CDR1 is DFQATT and CDR2 is SNEGSKA (reference sequence). Profiling relied on immunoSEQ multiplex PCR, and the TCRdb table lists in-frame clones only, not all of them. Of 80,000 to 100,000 clones listed, 70% to 90% were seen once; the top ten hold roughly 15%. Note on this clone: Its antigen is as yet unknown. At one boundary the junction diverges from the germline segment, which might be a read error.

Here the sequenced sample was peripheral blood, taken on day 0 of AZD1222 vaccination. This clonotype originated in an adult in good health. The V call is TRBV20-1, the J call TRBJ1-2; D gene ambiguous. CDR3 sequence reads: CSASGPQALF. The CDR3 nucleotides are TGCAGTGCTAGTGGACCCCAGGCCCTCTTC.